A selection of T cell receptor beta chains follows, all from one sample in a study of response to subunit inactivated influenza vaccine. TCRdb analysed the RT-PCR reads with MiXCR anew, one entry per CDR3 protein. The sample gives 250,000 to 350,000 distinct CDR3 sequences, roughly 22% of which show up once; about a tenth is in the top ten. The specimen comprised PBMCs from blood, sampled approximately 20 months after vaccination. Receptors were obtained from a man between 50 and 75 years old who received an inactivated influenza vaccine. Each CDR3 is given with its conserved first and last residue. D genes are given only for firm matches. Clone size is stated in some rows and not others, as once, few, many or a class when expanded.

>few|.|TRBV29-1|TRBJ1-2
CSVEDQGYGYTF
TGCAGCGTTGAAGATCAAGGCTATGGCTACACCTTC
>few|.|TRBV20-1|TRBJ2-5
CSARGSSGEETQYF
TGCAGTGCTAGAGGGTCTAGTGGGGAAGAGACCCAGTACTTC
>few|.|TRBV28|TRBJ2-7
CASSTYRDGIYEQYF
TGTGCCAGCAGTACCTACCGGGACGGAATCTACGAGCAGTACTTC
>few|.|TRBV7-2|TRBJ1-1
CASRSRGSTEAFF
TGTGCCAGCAGATCACGGGGATCCACTGAAGCTTTCTTT
>.|.|TRBV10-3|TRBJ1-2
CAISEERGYGYTF
TGTGCCATCAGTGAAGAGAGGGGCTATGGCTACACCTTC
>few|TRBD2|TRBV20-1|TRBJ2-2
CSARGDTSGRSGELFF
TGCAGTGCTAGAGGAGATACTAGCGGGAGAAGCGGGGAGCTGTTTTTT
>.|TRBD1|TRBV7-8|TRBJ2-5
CASRGEGGGETQYF
TGTGCCAGCAGGGGGGAAGGGGGCGGAGAGACCCAGTACTTC
>.|.|TRBV7-2|TRBJ1-5
CASSLGPYSNQPQHF
TGTGCCAGCAGCTTAGGACCTTATAGCAATCAGCCCCAGCATTTT
>.|.|TRBV20-1|TRBJ2-4
CSAPGRVVKNIQYF
TGCAGTGCCCCGGGGCGGGTGGTCAAAAACATTCAGTACTTC
>few|TRBD1|TRBV7-7|TRBJ2-1
CASSFDRGDEQFF
TGTGCCAGCAGCTTCGACAGGGGCGATGAGCAGTTCTTC
>few|TRBD2|TRBV5-1|TRBJ2-1
CASSQTGAGGQQFF
TGCGCCAGCAGCCAGACGGGGGCGGGAGGACAGCAGTTCTTC
>few|.|TRBV3-1|TRBJ1-1
CASSQFQGSTEAFF
TGTGCCAGCAGCCAATTCCAGGGAAGCACTGAAGCTTTCTTT
>.|TRBD1|TRBV20-1|TRBJ2-1
CSATSGTGRLGFLVGQFF
TGCAGTGCTACATCCGGGACAGGGAGGTTGGGGTTTTTAGTTGGGCAGTTCTTC
>once|TRBD1|TRBV6-6|TRBJ1-1
CASIDRDNTEAFF
TGTGCCAGCATCGACAGGGACAACACTGAAGCTTTCTTT
>few|TRBD2|TRBV15|TRBJ2-7
CATSTREVRGGSYEQYF
TGTGCCACCAGCACCCGGGAGGTGCGGGGAGGATCCTACGAGCAGTACTTC
>.|.|TRBV5-1|TRBJ1-1
CASSLGADTEAFF
TGCGCCAGCAGCTTGGGGGCAGACACTGAAGCTTTCTTT
>once|TRBD2|TRBV19|TRBJ2-1
CASRHVPASGGRYGLVEQFF
TGTGCCAGTAGACACGTTCCAGCTAGCGGGGGGCGATACGGATTGGTTGAGCAGTTCTTC
>.|.|TRBV29-1|TRBJ2-2
CSVGQTTGELFF
TGCAGCGTTGGACAGACGACCGGGGAGCTGTTTTTT
>few|.|TRBV3-1|TRBJ1-2
CASSQGGDRGYGYTF
TGTGCCAGCAGCCAAGGAGGAGACAGAGGTTATGGCTACACCTTC
>.|.|TRBV19|TRBJ2-5
CASSTIQGETQYF
TGTGCCAGTAGTACAATTCAGGGTGAGACCCAGTACTTC
>few|.|TRBV15|TRBJ1-1
CATSRVKRVGQTEAFF
TGTGCCACCAGCAGAGTAAAGAGAGTGGGTCAGACTGAAGCTTTCTTT